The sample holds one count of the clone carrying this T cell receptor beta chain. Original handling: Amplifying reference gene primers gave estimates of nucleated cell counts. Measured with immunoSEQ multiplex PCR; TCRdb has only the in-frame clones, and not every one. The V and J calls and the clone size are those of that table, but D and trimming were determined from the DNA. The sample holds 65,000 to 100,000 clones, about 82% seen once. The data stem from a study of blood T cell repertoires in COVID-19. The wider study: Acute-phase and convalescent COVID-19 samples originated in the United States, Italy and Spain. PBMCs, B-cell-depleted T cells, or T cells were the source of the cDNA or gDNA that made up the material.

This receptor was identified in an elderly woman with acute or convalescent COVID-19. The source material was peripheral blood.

CDR3 DNA: TGTGCCAGCAGCTTAGATTCCCAGGTGGTAGGCACTGAAGCTTTCTTT. Amino acids: CASSLDSQVVGTEAFF. The chain recombines TRBV7-2 with TRBJ1-1; unclear D gene. Germline CDR1 is SGHTA and CDR2 is FQGNSA. CDR3 length equals 16 residues. V was cut by 1 base and J by 4 bases, with 16 bases left in between.